One and the same sample provided the 21 T cell receptor beta chains below, sequenced in a study of shared clonotypes between healthy human individuals. In the naive CD8 group, cells lacked CD45RO and were positively selected for CCR7, so terminally differentiated effector memory CD45RA+ cells were left out. Only in-frame clones appear in the TCRdb table, and some are missing; sequencing was by immunoSEQ multiplex PCR. The sample lists about 2.1 million clones, 90% to 95% occurring once. Specimen: naive CD8+ T cells from PBMCs. The receptors stem from a man in his late teens or twenties in good health. Some clones in this sample may be carry-over from other donors' samples.

The rearrangement joins TRBV7-9 to TRBJ2-7, with D maybe TRBD1 (6 bases). Germline V gene lookup returns CDR1 SEHNR and CDR2 FQNEAQ (reference sequence). V was shortened by 5 bases and J by 1 base, with 15 bases between the two germline ends. The CDR3 spans 15 residues. CDR3 sequence reads: CASSRKGTNSYEQYF. CDR3 coding DNA: TGTGCCAGCAGCAGGAAAGGGACAAATTCCTACGAGCAGTACTTC.

As for this clone: The same CDR3 arises from other DNA sequences in this sample as well. The chain combines TRBV27 with TRBJ2-7, with TRBD1 matching over 8 bases. Per the germline V gene, CDR1 is MNHEY and CDR2 is SMNVEV (reference sequence). There are 16 residues in the CDR3. J lost 0 bases, V lost 3 bases, and 7 bases had no gene match. The CDR3 nucleotides are TGTGCCAGCAGTTTTTCTCAGGGGGCACTCTCCTACGAGCAGTACTTC. Translation: CASSFSQGALSYEQYF.

The chain has TRBV27 and TRBJ1-1; D is unresolved. The length of the CDR3 is 14 residues. Germline CDR1 is MNHEY and CDR2 is SMNVEV (reference sequence). Trimming removed 2 bases at V and 5 bases at J, with 12 bases between. CDR3 sequence (DNA): TGTGCCAGCAGTTTAGTAGGGTCGGAGACTGAAGCTTTCTTT. Encoded protein: CASSLVGSETEAFF.

Of note for this clone: Other DNA sequences in this sample translate to the same CDR3. This chain links TRBV9 with TRBJ2-7; no firm D call. CDR1 SGDLS and CDR2 YYNGEE come from the germline V gene. The CDR3 totals 14 residues. Trimming took off 0 bases at V and 0 bases at J, with 7 bases between the two ends. The CDR3 here is CASSVGGNSYEQYF. The CDR3 nucleotides read TGTGCCAGCAGCGTAGGGGGTAACTCCTACGAGCAGTACTTC.

The CDR3 DNA sequence: TGTGCCAGCAGCTTAAATCCCAGGACCTACGAGCAGTACTTC. Its translation is CASSLNPRTYEQYF. The chain links TRBV7-2 to TRBJ2-7; no clear D gene. Germline V gives CDR1 SGHTA, CDR2 FQGNSA. The CDR3 has 14 amino acids. Trimming removed 2 bases from V and 2 bases from J, with 10 bases in between.

In its sample, this clone was seen a few times. The rearrangement links TRBV7-8 to TRBJ1-3, with a possible D match to TRBD1 (6 bases). Germline CDR1 reads SGHVS; CDR2 reads FQNEAQ. The CDR3 has 15 residues. Trimming left V 10 bases short and J 3 bases short, with 19 bases between. The CDR3 nucleotides are TGTGCCACCCTTTCGACAGGCCCACATGGAAACACCATATATTTT. It is translated as CATLSTGPHGNTIYF.

The chain is built from TRBV30 and TRBJ2-1; 8 nucleotides agree with TRBD1. Trimming cost V 0 bases and J 7 bases; bases outside gene matches: 8. The germline V gene has CDR1 GTSNPN and CDR2 SVGIG (reference sequence). The CDR3 contains 15 residues. The CDR3 sequence: CAWSVRQGARNEQFF. CDR3 sequence (DNA): TGTGCCTGGAGTGTACGGCAGGGGGCGAGGAATGAGCAGTTCTTC.

This chain uses TRBV7-9 with TRBJ2-6; weak D call: TRBD1 (6 bases). Germline V gene lookup returns CDR1 SEHNR and CDR2 FQNEAQ (reference sequence). Trimming removed 10 bases from V and 0 bases from J, with 13 bases in between. The CDR3 runs to 15 residues. CDR3 region: CANLPGVSGANVLTF. In DNA form, the CDR3 reads TGTGCCAATCTACCAGGGGTCTCTGGGGCCAACGTCCTGACTTTC.

A single count supports this clone. The chain employs TRBV6-5 and TRBJ1-1; D is perhaps TRBD1 (6 bases). V was pared by 4 bases and J by 2 bases, with 17 bases between. Germline lookup yields CDR1 MNHEY and CDR2 SVGAGI. The CDR3 is 16 amino acids. CDR3 in DNA: TGTGCCAGCAGTTCTAATTCGTACAGGGTAAACACTGAAGCTTTCTTT. The encoded protein is CASSSNSYRVNTEAFF.

This clone appeared once. V and J are TRBV19 and TRBJ2-1; D tentatively reads TRBD1 or TRBD2 (6 bases each). V was shortened by 3 bases and J by 7 bases, with 16 bases between the two germline ends. The CDR3 is made up of 15 amino acids. Germline CDR1 reads LNHDA; CDR2 reads SQIVND (reference sequence). CDR3 amino acids: CASSMWGARVNEQFF. As DNA, the CDR3 is TGTGCCAGTAGTATGTGGGGGGCTCGGGTGAATGAGCAGTTCTTC.

The rearrangement links TRBV4-1 to TRBJ1-4; 7 positions match TRBD1. Germline assignment: CDR1 MGHRA and CDR2 YSYEKL. V was clipped by 4 bases and J by 8 bases; unmatched bases: 7. There are 14 residues in the CDR3. CDR3 sequence: CASSPRRGGEKLFF. CDR3 nucleotide sequence: TGCGCCAGCAGCCCCCGCAGGGGGGGCGAAAAACTGTTTTTT.

The chain couples TRBV5-5 to TRBJ2-7; D is perhaps TRBD1 or TRBD2 (7 bases each). This CDR3 has 16 amino acids. The V gene's germline CDR1 is SGHKS and CDR2 YYEKEE (reference sequence). V was pared by 4 bases and J by 2 bases, with 19 bases between. CDR3 nucleotide sequence: TGTGCCAGCAGCCGAACAGGGGAGGGCATGCCCTACGAGCAGTACTTC. This gives the protein CASSRTGEGMPYEQYF.

V usage is TRBV12-5 and J usage is TRBJ2-7; D call uncertain. The CDR3 extends over 13 amino acids. Per the germline V gene, CDR1 is LGHNT and CDR2 is FRNRAP. Trimming left V 1 base short and J 3 bases short, with 7 bases between. CDR3 sequence reads: CASGLDLDYEQYF. The CDR3 region has the DNA TGTGCTAGTGGTTTGGATTTAGACTACGAGCAGTACTTC.

The J gene is TRBJ1-4, the V gene TRBV6-6; 9 nucleotides align to TRBD1. Germline CDR1 reads MNHNY; CDR2 reads SVGAGI (reference sequence). The CDR3 spans 13 residues. The trim removed 5 bases at V and 14 bases at J, leaving 9 bases unmatched. The CDR3: CASSPGTGLMLFF. In nucleotides, the CDR3 is TGTGCCAGCAGTCCCGGGACAGGGCTGATGCTGTTTTTT.

This clone has just a few counts. The chain combines TRBV19 with TRBJ1-4; D might be TRBD1 (5 bases). The V and J ends lost 9 bases and 4 bases respectively, with 12 bases between them. Looked up from germline, CDR1 is LNHDA and CDR2 is SQIVND (reference sequence). The CDR3 is made up of 13 amino acids. The CDR3 bases are TGTGCCAGCAACGACAGATTTAATGAAAAACTGTTTTTT. It specifies CASNDRFNEKLFF.

CDR3 in DNA: TGCGCCAGCAGCGACTGGACTAGCGGGATTCTCAGTGCGCAGTATTTT. Translation gives CASSDWTSGILSAQYF. The chain is built from TRBV4-1 and TRBJ2-3, with TRBD2 matching over 12 bases. The CDR3 covers 16 residues. The J segment lost 10 bases and the V segment lost 5 bases, leaving 13 bases of the junction unmatched. From germline, CDR1 is MGHRA and CDR2 YSYEKL.

The chain couples TRBV28 to TRBJ1-1, with D tentatively TRBD1 (6 bases). Trimming took 2 bases from V and 5 from J, leaving 15 bases between them. Per germline, CDR1 MDHEN and CDR2 SYDVKM. The CDR3 length is 15 residues. The CDR3 protein is CASSLAARRGTEAFF. The CDR3 DNA sequence: TGTGCCAGCAGTTTAGCGGCGCGGAGGGGGACTGAAGCTTTCTTT.

CDR3 DNA sequence: TGTGCCACCAGCAGACCGGGACAGGCCATTGATGAGCAGTTCTTC. Translating it yields CATSRPGQAIDEQFF. The J gene is TRBJ2-1, the V gene TRBV15; TRBD1 aligns across 8 bases. The germline CDR1 and CDR2 sequences are LNHNV and YYDKDF (reference sequence). V lost 2 bases to trimming and J lost 8 bases; unmatched junction nucleotides: 8. The CDR3 consists of 15 residues.

This chain joins TRBV7-9 and TRBJ1-5; TRBD1 might be the D (5 bases). CDR1 and CDR2 (germline): SEHNR, FQNEAQ (reference sequence). Trimming left V 5 bases short and J 7 bases short, with 12 bases between. This CDR3 has 13 residues. The CDR3 DNA follows: TGTGCCAGCAGCCCGGGGCATGGACAGCCCCAGCATTTT. Translation: CASSPGHGQPQHF.

Points on this clone: The sample has other DNA sequences that encode this CDR3 too. The V and J genes are TRBV27 and TRBJ2-3; D uncertain. Germline assignment: CDR1 MNHEY and CDR2 SMNVEV (reference sequence). V was shortened by 6 bases and J by 6 bases, with 16 bases between the two germline ends. This CDR3 is 14 amino acids long. CDR3 nucleotide sequence: TGTGCCAGCAGCCCCAGAGGCAGGACGGATACGCAGTATTTT. It yields the protein CASSPRGRTDTQYF.

Note on this clone: The same CDR3 can be traced to other DNA sequences in this sample. The rearrangement links TRBV27 to TRBJ2-2; weak D call: TRBD2 (5 bases). The CDR3 consists of 14 residues. Germline loops: CDR1 MNHEY, CDR2 SMNVEV (reference sequence). V lost 3 bases to trimming and J lost 4 bases, with 9 bases between them. The CDR3 DNA follows: TGTGCCAGCAGTTTGCGGGCGAGCACCGGGGAGCTGTTTTTT. This gives the protein CASSLRASTGELFF.